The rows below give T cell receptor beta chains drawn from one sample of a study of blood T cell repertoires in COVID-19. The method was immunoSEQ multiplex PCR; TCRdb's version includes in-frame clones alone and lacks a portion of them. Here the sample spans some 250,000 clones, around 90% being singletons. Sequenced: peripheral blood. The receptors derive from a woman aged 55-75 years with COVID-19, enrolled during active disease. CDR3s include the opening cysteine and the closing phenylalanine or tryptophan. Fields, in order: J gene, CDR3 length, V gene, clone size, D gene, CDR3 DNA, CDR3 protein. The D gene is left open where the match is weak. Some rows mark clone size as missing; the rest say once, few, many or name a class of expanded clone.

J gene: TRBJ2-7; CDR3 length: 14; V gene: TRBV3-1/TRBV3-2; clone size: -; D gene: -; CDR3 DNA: TGTGCCAGCAGCCTTACAGGGATCGTCAACGAGCAGTACTTC; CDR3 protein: CASSLTGIVNEQYF
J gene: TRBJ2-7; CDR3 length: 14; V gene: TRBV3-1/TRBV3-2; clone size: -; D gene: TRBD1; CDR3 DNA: TGTGCCAGCAGCCTCGGACAGGGACCCTACGAGCAGTACTTC; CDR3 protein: CASSLGQGPYEQYF
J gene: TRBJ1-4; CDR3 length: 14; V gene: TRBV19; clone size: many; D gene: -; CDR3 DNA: TGTGCCAGTAGTATCCGGTCGGGAGGTGAAAAACTGTTTTTT; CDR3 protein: CASSIRSGGEKLFF
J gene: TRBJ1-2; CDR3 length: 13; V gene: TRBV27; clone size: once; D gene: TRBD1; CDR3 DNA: TGTGCCAGCAGTTTATCCACAGGGGCTGGCTACACCTTC; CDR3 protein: CASSLSTGAGYTF
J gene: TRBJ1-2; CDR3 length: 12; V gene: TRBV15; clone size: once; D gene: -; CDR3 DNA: TGTGCCACCAGCAGGCGAGACTATGGCTACACCTTC; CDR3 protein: CATSRRDYGYTF
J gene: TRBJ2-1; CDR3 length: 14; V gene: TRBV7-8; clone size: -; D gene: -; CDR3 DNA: TGTGCCAGCAGCGTTGCGGGGAATCGGCATGAGCAGTTCTTC; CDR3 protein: CASSVAGNRHEQFF
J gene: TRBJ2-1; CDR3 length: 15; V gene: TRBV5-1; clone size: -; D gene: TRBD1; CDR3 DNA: TGCGCCAGCAGCAGGGGACAGGGGAGTTACAATGAGCAGTTCTTC; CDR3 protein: CASSRGQGSYNEQFF
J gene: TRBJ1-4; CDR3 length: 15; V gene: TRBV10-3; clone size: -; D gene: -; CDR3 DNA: TGTGCCATCAGTGAGTCAGGGCGAAGGGGTGAAAAACTGTTTTTT; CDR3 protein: CAISESGRRGEKLFF
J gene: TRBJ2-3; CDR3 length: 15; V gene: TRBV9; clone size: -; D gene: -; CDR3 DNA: TGTGCCAGCAGCTCCATTGCGGTTAGCACAGATACGCAGTATTTT; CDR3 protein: CASSSIAVSTDTQYF
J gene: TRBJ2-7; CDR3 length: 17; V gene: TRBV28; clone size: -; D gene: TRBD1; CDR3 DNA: TGTGCCAGCAGTTTCCAATCGACAGGGGGCTCCTCTTCCGAGCAGTACTTC; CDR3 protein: CASSFQSTGGSSSEQYF
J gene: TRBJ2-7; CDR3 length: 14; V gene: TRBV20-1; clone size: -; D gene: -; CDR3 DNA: TGCAGTGCTCGTGGCCCTAGAACCTACTACGAGCAGTACTTC; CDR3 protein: CSARGPRTYYEQYF
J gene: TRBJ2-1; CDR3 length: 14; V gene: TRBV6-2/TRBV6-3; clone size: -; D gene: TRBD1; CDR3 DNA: TGTGCCAGCAGTTCCGGGACAGGGTACAATGAGCAGTTCTTC; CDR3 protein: CASSSGTGYNEQFF
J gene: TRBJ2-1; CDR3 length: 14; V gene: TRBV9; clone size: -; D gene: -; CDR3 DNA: TGTGCCAGCAGCGTGTCCGGGTTATACAATGAGCAGTTCTTC; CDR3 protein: CASSVSGLYNEQFF
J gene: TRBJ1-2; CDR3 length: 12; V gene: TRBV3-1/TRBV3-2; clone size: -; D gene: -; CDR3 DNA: TGTGCCAGCAGATCAGTCGTCTATGGCTACACCTTC; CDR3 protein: CASRSVVYGYTF
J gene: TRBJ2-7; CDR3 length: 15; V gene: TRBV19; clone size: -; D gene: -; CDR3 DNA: TGTGCCAGTAGTACAAAAATGGGGCCTATCGGCGAGCAGTACTTC; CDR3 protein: CASSTKMGPIGEQYF
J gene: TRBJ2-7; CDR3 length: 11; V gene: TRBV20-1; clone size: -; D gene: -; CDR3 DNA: TGCAGTGCTACCAAAAACTACGAGCAGTACTTC; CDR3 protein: CSATKNYEQYF
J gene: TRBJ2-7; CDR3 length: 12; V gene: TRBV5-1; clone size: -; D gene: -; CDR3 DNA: TGCGCCAGCAGCACCGGACGGGGCGAGCAGTACTTC; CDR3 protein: CASSTGRGEQYF
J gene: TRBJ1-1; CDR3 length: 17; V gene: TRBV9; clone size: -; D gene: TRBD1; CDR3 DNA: TGTGCCAGCAGCGTAGAGAGTCAGGGGGTCGTGAACACTGAAGCTTTCTTT; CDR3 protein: CASSVESQGVVNTEAFF
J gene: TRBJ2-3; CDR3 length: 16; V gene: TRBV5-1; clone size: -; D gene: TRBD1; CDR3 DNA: TGCGCCAGCAGCTTGGAGGTGGGGACAGGCACAGATACGCAGTATTTT; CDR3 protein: CASSLEVGTGTDTQYF
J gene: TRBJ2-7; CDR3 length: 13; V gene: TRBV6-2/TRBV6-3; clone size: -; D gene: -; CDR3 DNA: TGTGCCAGCAGTTACTCGAGAGATTACGAGCAGTACTTC; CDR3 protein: CASSYSRDYEQYF
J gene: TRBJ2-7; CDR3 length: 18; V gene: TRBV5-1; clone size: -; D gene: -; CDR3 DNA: TGCGCCAGCAGCTTGGTGCCCGGGAGTGGCCGCAACTCCTACGAGCAGTACTTC; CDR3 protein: CASSLVPGSGRNSYEQYF
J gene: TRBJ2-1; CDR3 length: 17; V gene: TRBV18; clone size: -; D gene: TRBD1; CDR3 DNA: TGTGCCAGCTCTAGGGACAGGGGTTCCGCCTCCTACAATGAGCAGTTCTTC; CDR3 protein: CASSRDRGSASYNEQFF
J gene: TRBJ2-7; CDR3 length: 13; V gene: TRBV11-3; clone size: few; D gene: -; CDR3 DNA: TGTGCCAGCAGCTTAGTCGCGGAGGGCGAGCAGTACTTC; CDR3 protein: CASSLVAEGEQYF
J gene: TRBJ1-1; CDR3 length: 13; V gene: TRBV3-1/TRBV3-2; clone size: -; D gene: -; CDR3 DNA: TGTGCCAGCAGCCAATCACCGAGGACTGAAGCTTTCTTT; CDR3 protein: CASSQSPRTEAFF
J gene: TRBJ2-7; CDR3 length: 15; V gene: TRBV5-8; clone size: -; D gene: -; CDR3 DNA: TGTGCCAGCAGCCGGAGGGTGGGTAGCTCCTACGAGCAGTACTTC; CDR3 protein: CASSRRVGSSYEQYF
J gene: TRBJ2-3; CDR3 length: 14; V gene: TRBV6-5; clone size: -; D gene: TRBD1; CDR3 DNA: TGTGCCAGCTCGATACAGGGGGGCACAGATACGCAGTATTTT; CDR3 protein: CASSIQGGTDTQYF
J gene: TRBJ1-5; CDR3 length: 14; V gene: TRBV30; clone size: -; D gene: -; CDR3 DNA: TGTGCCTGGAGTTCAACCGGGGGGCGGCAGCCCCAGCATTTT; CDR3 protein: CAWSSTGGRQPQHF
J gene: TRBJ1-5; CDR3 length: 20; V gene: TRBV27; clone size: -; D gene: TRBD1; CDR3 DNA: TGTGCCACCAGTCTGCGGGACAGGGTTTTTTACGAGGGTCCGCGGGGGCCCCAGCATTTT; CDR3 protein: CATSLRDRVFYEGPRGPQHF
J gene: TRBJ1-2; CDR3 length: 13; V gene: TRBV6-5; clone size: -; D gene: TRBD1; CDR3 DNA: TGTGCCAGCAGTCGAGGTTGGACAGGGAGTAACACCTTC; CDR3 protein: CASSRGWTGSNTF